The source of this T cell receptor (beta chain) is a study of CD8 T cells in Susac syndrome. TCR beta sequencing was performed on blood CD8+ and CD4+ T cells. Negative isolation yielded the CD8+ and CD4+ T cells, while FACS enriched the TEMRA cells. V was pared by 0 bases and J by 11 bases, with 13 bases between. This CDR3 is 13 amino acids long. The germline CDR1 and CDR2 sequences are SGHAT and FQNNGV. Random hexamers were used to reverse transcribe about 0.5 to 1 ug of RNA. The CDR3 of TCR beta was amplified by immunoSEQ multiplex PCR across 54 Vbeta and 13 Jbeta. Each CDR3 protein is one row after TCRdb ran MiXCR on the immunoSEQ multiplex PCR reads. The data hold about 120,000 distinct CDR3 sequences, with under 95% observed a single time.

The gene calls are TRBV11-2 and TRBJ1-1; D remains ambiguous. This sequence was found in a human donor in good health. Sequencing input: CD8+ T cells from PBMCs. The CDR3 region has the DNA TGTGCCAGCAGCTTAGATCCAGCCCCCCGGGCTTTCTTT. It specifies CASSLDPAPRAFF.